The 19 T cell receptor beta chains below come from one sample, sequenced in a study of T cells after yellow fever vaccination. TCRdb processed the 5' RACE reads anew with MiXCR; each CDR3 protein has one entry. The table records roughly 150,000 distinct CDR3 sequences, 6% to 7.5% of them present only once. This material consisted of CD4+ T cells sorted from PBMCs, taken less than 6 days after the first yellow fever vaccination. The source is a young man who received the YFV17D yellow fever vaccine.

Here the CDR3 DNA reads TGTGCCAGCAGTGATAAGACAGGCTGGAGCAATCAGCCCCAGCATTTT. Encoded protein: CASSDKTGWSNQPQHF. The V gene is TRBV6-4, the J gene TRBJ1-5; possible D gene TRBD1, 6 bases. CDR3 size: 16 residues. Germline V gene lookup returns CDR1 MRHNA and CDR2 SNTAGT. V dropped 3 bases and J dropped 1 base, with 13 bases sitting between them.

This rearrangement joins TRBV5-1 to TRBJ2-1, with 11 positions matching TRBD1. The V gene's germline CDR1 is SGHRS and CDR2 YFSETQ. With V trimmed by 4 bases and J by 2 bases, 2 bases remained unmatched. The CDR3 sequence is 15 residues long. CDR3 loop: CASSGQGAAYNEQFF. Here the CDR3 DNA reads TGCGCCAGCAGCGGACAGGGGGCGGCCTACAATGAGCAGTTCTTC.

This clonotype was seen repeatedly, ten times or more. This rearrangement joins TRBV2 to TRBJ2-3; no definite D call. V was clipped by 6 bases and J by 3 bases, with 10 bases between them. CDR1 and CDR2 (germline): SNHLY, FYNNEI. The CDR3 extends over 13 amino acids. CDR3: CASRGESTDTQYF. The DNA for the CDR3 is TGTGCCAGCAGAGGAGAGTCGACAGATACGCAGTATTTT.

This clonotype came up many times. The chain uses TRBV10-3 and TRBJ2-1; TRBD1 aligns across 8 bases. CDR3 length: 15 amino acids. The V gene's germline CDR1 is ENHRY and CDR2 SYGVKD. The V gene end was trimmed by 4 bases and the J gene end by 4 bases; junction bases not matched to a gene: 6. CDR3 amino acids: CAISARTGRYNEQFF. The CDR3 DNA is TGTGCCATCAGTGCCCGGACAGGGAGGTACAATGAGCAGTTCTTC.

This clonotype occurred many times. The CDR3 DNA reads TGTGCCAGGGGGGACAACTATGGCTACACCTTC. This gives the protein CARGDNYGYTF. This chain joins TRBV2 and TRBJ1-2, with D maybe TRBD1 (5 bases). The V gene's germline CDR1 is SNHLY and CDR2 FYNNEI. The CDR3 contains 11 residues. The V and J ends lost 9 bases and 2 bases respectively, with 7 bases between them.

This clonotype was found many times. V and J are TRBV28 and TRBJ1-2; no definite D call. Germline CDR1 MDHEN, CDR2 SYDVKM. Trimming left V 7 bases short and J 4 bases short, with 13 bases between. The CDR3 loop spans 13 amino acids. The CDR3 sequence is CASTRTDSYGYTF. DNA for the CDR3: TGTGCCAGCACAAGGACGGACTCCTATGGCTACACCTTC.

This chain connects TRBV6-1 to TRBJ1-4; possibly TRBD1 for D (5 bases). The germline V and J ends were trimmed by 5 bases and 8 bases, with 15 bases remaining between them. CDR1 is MNHNS and CDR2 is SASEGT in the germline V gene. This CDR3 has 14 residues. CDR3 bases: TGTGCCAGCAGTAGTCGTCCGGGACCCGAAAAACTGTTTTTT. Translation gives CASSSRPGPEKLFF.

This clonotype was recorded at least ten times. The gene calls are TRBV20-1 and TRBJ2-5; perhaps TRBD1 as D (5 bases). CDR3 length: 13 amino acids. CDR1 is DFQATT and CDR2 is SNEGSKA in the germline V gene (reference sequence). Trimming took off 4 bases at V and 2 bases at J, with 11 bases between the two ends. The CDR3 is CSATVDTQETQYF. The CDR3 DNA reads as TGCAGTGCTACCGTGGACACTCAAGAGACCCAGTACTTC.

This clonotype has more than one count but fewer than ten. The chain is built from TRBV6-1 and TRBJ2-7, with TRBD2 matching 8 bases. The CDR3 covers 14 residues. Germline V gene data show CDR1 as MNHNS and CDR2 as SASEGT. V was clipped by 3 bases and J by 3 bases; unmatched bases: 4. The CDR3 bases are TGTGCCAGCAGTGACCCCACTAGCGGCTACGAGCAGTACTTC. The encoded protein is CASSDPTSGYEQYF.

The rearrangement uses TRBV6-5 and TRBJ1-2, with 7 bases lining up with TRBD1. V shed 6 bases and J 6 bases; nucleotides not matched to a gene: 16. Germline loops: CDR1 MNHEY, CDR2 SVGAGI. This CDR3 has 16 residues. As DNA, the CDR3 is TGTGCCAGCAGCTCGCGGGACAGCCCCTTTCGTCATGGCTACACCTTC. It specifies CASSSRDSPFRHGYTF.

The chain employs TRBV5-1 and TRBJ1-6; TRBD1 matches 10 bases. The germline V gene encodes CDR1 SGHRS and CDR2 YFSETQ. This CDR3 is built from 14 residues. V lost 4 bases to trimming and J lost 14 bases; unmatched junction nucleotides: 9. CDR3 bases: TGCGCCAGCAGCCAGGGACAGGGGTCGAACTCCCTCCACTTT. Amino acid sequence: CASSQGQGSNSLHF.

This chain joins TRBV6-1 and TRBJ2-5; D remains ambiguous. CDR1 is MNHNS, CDR2 SASEGT, per germline. CDR3 length: 12 residues. The germline V and J ends were trimmed by 6 bases and 6 bases, with 11 bases remaining between them. In DNA, the CDR3 is TGTGCCAGCAGACTCGACTTGAAGACCCAGTACTTC. It translates to CASRLDLKTQYF.

This clonotype was seen ten or more times. The genes are TRBV15 and TRBJ2-1, with 10 bases fitting TRBD2. The CDR3 is 16 amino acids. V dropped 3 bases and J dropped 3; count of bases not matched to a gene: 5. The V gene's germline CDR1 is LNHNV and CDR2 YYDKDF (reference sequence). The CDR3 loop is CATSRAGTSDYNEQFF. The CDR3 nucleotides read TGTGCCACCAGCAGGGCCGGGACTAGCGACTACAATGAGCAGTTCTTC.

Ten or more counts support this clonotype. The chain links TRBV7-2 to TRBJ2-4; maybe TRBD2 (7 bases). This CDR3 region has 13 residues. V was trimmed by 2 bases and J by 9 bases, leaving 11 bases between them. Germline V gene sequence: CDR1 SGHTA, CDR2 FQGNSA. Here the CDR3 DNA reads TGTGCCAGCAGCTTACCAGGGGAGGGCATTCAGTACTTC. Protein: CASSLPGEGIQYF. Combining the CDR3 with reference TRBV7-2 and TRBJ2-4 gives the whole variable domain GAGVSQSPSNKVTEKGKDVELRCDPISGHTALYWYRQSLGQGLEFLIYFQGNSAPDKSGLPSDRFSAERTGGSVSTLTIQRTQQEDSAVYLCASSLPGEGIQYFGAGTRLSVL.

This clonotype came up a few times. CDR3 amino acids: CATRTYGGSAYEQYF. The CDR3 DNA reads TGTGCCACCAGAACCTATGGGGGTTCGGCCTACGAGCAGTACTTC. The chain has TRBV6-2 or TRBV6-3 and TRBJ2-7; D is perhaps TRBD1 or TRBD2 (5 bases each). V lost 10 bases and J 2 bases, leaving 21 bases between the germline ends. This CDR3 spans 15 amino acids. Germline CDR1 reads MNHEY; CDR2 reads SVGEGT.

This clonotype was seen at least ten times. The chain combines TRBV7-3 with TRBJ1-4, with 8 nucleotides matching TRBD1. V shed 5 bases and J 7 bases; nucleotides not matched to a gene: 3. The germline V gene encodes CDR1 SGHTA and CDR2 FQGTGA. CDR3 length: 13 residues. CDR3 amino acids: CASSRGQGEKLFF. The CDR3 nucleotides are TGTGCCAGCAGCCGTGGACAGGGTGAAAAACTGTTTTTT.

The table lists this clonotype with many counts. V and J are TRBV12-3 or TRBV12-4 and TRBJ1-2; 8 positions agree with TRBD1. V trimming: 5 bases; J trimming: 6 bases; junction bases outside the gene matches: 5. This CDR3 contains 13 residues. The CDR3 loop reads CASSIDRGNGYTF. In nucleotides, the CDR3 is TGTGCCAGCAGTATTGACAGGGGAAATGGCTACACCTTC.

There are many counts of this clonotype. This chain connects TRBV6-2 or TRBV6-3 to TRBJ2-2, with 7 bases aligning to TRBD1. This CDR3 is built from 16 residues. The junction had 12 bases not matched to a gene; V was cut back by 5 bases and J by 6 bases. Germline V gives CDR1 MNHEY, CDR2 SVGEGT. The CDR3 region has the DNA TGTGCCAGCAGTACACCCAGGGGGAACCCGGCCGGGGAGCTGTTTTTT. This translates into CASSTPRGNPAGELFF.

This clonotype was counted many times. The V call is TRBV12-3 or TRBV12-4, the J call TRBJ1-5, with D possibly TRBD1 on 5 matching bases. Trimming shortened V by 5 bases and J by 9 bases, and 17 bases separated the two germline ends. The CDR3 extends over 14 amino acids. In nucleotides, the CDR3 is TGTGCCAGCAGTCCGCAGGGACTCTACGGGCCCCAGCATTTT. Translating it yields CASSPQGLYGPQHF.